One sample yielded the 26 T cell receptor beta chains listed below, sequenced in a study of response to subunit inactivated influenza vaccine. TCRdb reprocessed the RT-PCR reads via MiXCR and lists one record per CDR3 protein. Among under 950,000 distinct CDR3 sequences listed, 21% were seen once. Sequencing was performed on PBMCs from blood, taken 5 days after vaccination. These receptors were collected from a man aged 45-60 years who received an inactivated influenza vaccine.

The chain links TRBV20-1 to TRBJ2-2, with 10 bases that match TRBD2. Losses at the gene ends were 6 bases for V and 4 bases for J; bases not matched to a gene: 5. The CDR3 runs 14 residues. Germline loops: CDR1 DFQATT, CDR2 SNEGSKA (reference sequence). The CDR3 here is CSATSGDLTGELFF. The CDR3 DNA sequence: TGCAGTGCAACTAGCGGGGACCTCACCGGGGAGCTGTTTTTT.

A few counts support this clonotype. The chain has TRBV10-3 and TRBJ2-3; 9 bases agree with TRBD2. Germline lookup yields CDR1 ENHRY and CDR2 SYGVKD. The CDR3 contains 14 residues. The V segment lost 10 bases and the J segment 5 bases; nucleotides outside the gene matches: 10. This chain's CDR3 is CATNLAGARDTQYF. In DNA form, the CDR3 reads TGTGCCACCAATTTAGCGGGGGCCAGAGATACGCAGTATTTT.

This clonotype is a singleton in its sample. The chain joins TRBV20-1 to TRBJ1-5; the D gene is possibly TRBD1 (6 bases). V gave up 6 bases and J gave up 0 bases, with 15 bases separating them. Germline CDR1 DFQATT, CDR2 SNEGSKA (reference sequence). The length of the CDR3 is 15 residues. The CDR3 DNA reads as TGCAGTGCCAACCGACAGGACTATAGCAATCAGCCCCAGCATTTT. Protein sequence: CSANRQDYSNQPQHF.

This clonotype came up a few times. This chain uses TRBV19 with TRBJ2-7; D perhaps matches TRBD2 (6 bases). Trimming removed 5 bases at V and 6 bases at J, with 17 bases between. The CDR3 spans 14 residues. Germline CDR1 is LNHDA and CDR2 is SQIVND (reference sequence). The CDR3 here is CASSYRTVGGEQYF. DNA for the CDR3: TGTGCCAGTAGTTACCGGACCGTGGGGGGCGAGCAGTACTTC.

V gene TRBV9 combines with J gene TRBJ2-1; a weak D match, TRBD1 (5 bases). V was shortened by 7 bases and J by 4 bases, with 15 bases between the two germline ends. Germline CDR1 reads SGDLS; CDR2 reads YYNGEE. The length of the CDR3 is 14 residues. CDR3 DNA: TGTGCCAGCGGACCTAGGGGAACTTACAATGAGCAGTTCTTC. It codes for CASGPRGTYNEQFF.

This clonotype appeared a few times. This chain uses TRBV9 with TRBJ2-3, with 8 bases aligning to TRBD2. This CDR3 has 15 residues. In germline, CDR1 is SGDLS, CDR2 YYNGEE. V shed 4 bases and J 3 bases; nucleotides not matched to a gene: 7. The CDR3 loop is CASSTHTSGTDTQYF. CDR3 DNA: TGTGCCAGCAGCACACATACTAGCGGTACAGATACGCAGTATTTT.

The V and J genes are TRBV28 and TRBJ1-4; 9 bases align to TRBD1. Germline V gives CDR1 MDHEN, CDR2 SYDVKM. The CDR3 runs to 14 residues. Trimming took 4 bases from V and 6 from J; bases not matched to a gene: 3. DNA of the CDR3: TGTGCCAGCAGTTCGGGACAGGGATATGAAAAACTGTTTTTT. Amino acid sequence: CASSSGQGYEKLFF. The full variable domain, its missing parts supplied by reference TRBV28 and TRBJ1-4, is DVKVTQSSRYLVKRTGEKVFLECVQDMDHENMFWYRQDPGLGLRLIYFSYDVKMKEKGDIPEGYSVSREKKERFSLILESASTNQTSMYLCASSSGQGYEKLFFGSGTQLSVL.

This clonotype showed up just a few times. The chain employs TRBV20-1 and TRBJ2-3, with TRBD2 matching over 8 bases. The length of the CDR3 is 16 residues. Germline CDR1 DFQATT, CDR2 SNEGSKA (reference sequence). J was trimmed by 5 bases and V by 1 base; bases with no gene match: 11. In DNA form, the CDR3 reads TGCAGTGCTAGAGGCGTCGCGGGGGGAGCGAGAGATACGCAGTATTTT. This translates into CSARGVAGGARDTQYF.

This sequence joins TRBV21-1 and TRBJ2-3; the table calls TRBD2, which could not be checked here. TRBV21-1 is designated a pseudogene. The CDR3 has 17 amino acids. CDR3 protein: CASSNVSGGSSTDTQYF. CDR3 nucleotides: TGTGCCAGCAGCAACGTTAGCGGGGGATCTAGCACAGATACGCAGTATTTT.

The chain employs TRBV12-3 or TRBV12-4 and TRBJ1-1; D is possibly TRBD1 (5 bases). The CDR3 contains 14 residues. Trimming took off 10 bases at V and 4 bases at J, with 19 bases between the two ends. The CDR3 here is CANQLGTAGTEAFF. The CDR3 coding sequence is TGTGCCAACCAACTCGGGACGGCGGGCACTGAAGCTTTCTTT.

The rearrangement joins TRBV3-1 to TRBJ2-5; 8 bases fit TRBD2. The CDR3 length is 15 residues. V dropped 7 bases and J dropped 9; count of bases not matched to a gene: 16. Germline CDR1 and CDR2: LGHDT and YNNKEL (reference sequence). CDR3 DNA: TGTGCCAGCACGTCGGGGGGGAGCCGTGCCGGGGCCCAGTACTTC. Translated: CASTSGGSRAGAQYF.

The chain employs TRBV20-1 and TRBJ2-1, with D possibly being TRBD1 (7 bases). The CDR3 is 14 amino acids. Germline values: CDR1 DFQATT, CDR2 SNEGSKA (reference sequence). The ends were cut back, 3 bases at V and 3 bases at J, with 12 bases in the middle. The CDR3 region has the DNA TGCAGTGCTAGGCGCAGGGGGGTCTACAATGAGCAGTTCTTC. Translating gives CSARRRGVYNEQFF.

This clonotype was detected a few times. This chain links TRBV4-2 with TRBJ2-1, with TRBD2 identical over 10 bases. The trim removed 0 bases at V and 7 bases at J, leaving 9 bases unmatched. In germline, CDR1 is LGHNA, CDR2 YNFKEQ. This CDR3 comprises 17 residues. The CDR3 coding sequence is TGTGCCAGCAGCCAAGATGTGTTGGCTAGCGGGAGTAATGAGCAGTTCTTC. Encoded protein: CASSQDVLASGSNEQFF.

The chain combines TRBV12-3 or TRBV12-4 with TRBJ1-4; tentative D call: TRBD1 (6 bases). The ends were cut back, 6 bases at V and 8 bases at J, with 19 bases in the middle. The CDR3 spans 15 residues. The CDR3 spells CASRTSGTSVEKLFF. The CDR3 DNA sequence: TGTGCCAGCAGGACCTCCGGGACAAGCGTCGAAAAACTGTTTTTT.

J is TRBJ1-1 and V is TRBV5-1, with D possibly TRBD1 on 5 matching bases. The germline V gene has CDR1 SGHRS and CDR2 YFSETQ. V was pared by 2 bases and J by 0 bases, with 8 bases between. The CDR3 sequence is 14 residues long. CDR3 nucleotides: TGCGCCAGCAGCTTAGGGGCGATGAACACTGAAGCTTTCTTT. Translated, it gives CASSLGAMNTEAFF.

This chain uses TRBV28 with TRBJ1-1; 9 positions match TRBD1. The CDR3 spans 15 residues. The J segment lost 5 bases and the V segment lost 5 bases, leaving 9 bases of the junction unmatched. Germline CDR1 and CDR2: MDHEN and SYDVKM. CDR3 in amino acids: CASSVKQGAGTEAFF. For the CDR3, the DNA is TGTGCCAGCAGTGTGAAACAGGGGGCTGGGACTGAAGCTTTCTTT.

The sample holds many counts of this clonotype. This chain connects TRBV12-3 or TRBV12-4 to TRBJ2-1; TRBD2 agrees at 10 bases. The CDR3 length is 15 residues. V lost 7 bases and J lost 4; bases outside the gene matches: 7. The CDR3 spells CASILSGGPYNEQFF. DNA of the CDR3: TGTGCCAGCATCCTTAGCGGGGGGCCGTACAATGAGCAGTTCTTC.

This clonotype has a handful of counts. The V and J genes are TRBV20-1 and TRBJ1-4; 8 bases agree with TRBD1. CDR1 and CDR2 from the germline V gene are DFQATT and SNEGSKA (reference sequence). After removal of 5 bases from V and 7 bases from J, the junction contained 9 bases not matched to a gene. The CDR3 runs 14 residues. CDR3 region: CSAAQGTGGEKLFF. CDR3 sequence (DNA): TGCAGTGCTGCTCAGGGGACAGGCGGTGAAAAACTGTTTTTT.

In this sample, this clonotype turned up many times. J is TRBJ1-6 and V is TRBV12-3 or TRBV12-4; D uncertain. The CDR3 loop spans 13 amino acids. V gave up 6 bases and J gave up 12 bases, with 15 bases separating them. The CDR3 here is CASRELDPGPLHF. The DNA of the CDR3 is TGTGCCAGCAGGGAACTTGACCCAGGACCCCTCCACTTT.

This chain joins TRBV5-1 and TRBJ2-1, with D perhaps matching TRBD1 or TRBD2 (6 bases each). Trimming pared 2 bases from V and 9 bases from J, leaving 15 bases between. This CDR3 spans 14 amino acids. Per germline, CDR1 SGHRS and CDR2 YFSETQ. The CDR3 region has the DNA TGCGCCAGCAGCTTAATAGGGGGGCAGGGTGAGCAGTTCTTC. This encodes CASSLIGGQGEQFF.

J is TRBJ2-2 and V is TRBV10-2; TRBD1 might be the D (5 bases). Trimming left V 3 bases short and J 4 bases short, with 12 bases between. The germline CDR1 and CDR2 sequences are WSHSY and SAAADI. The CDR3 is 15 residues long. CDR3 residues: CASSEPQTVTGELFF. In nucleotides, the CDR3 is TGCGCCAGCAGTGAACCGCAGACAGTCACCGGGGAGCTGTTTTTT.

The chain links TRBV29-1 to TRBJ2-7, with 10 bases lining up with TRBD1. Germline trimming cut 6 bases from V and 4 bases from J; bases unmatched to any gene: 6. There are 13 residues in the CDR3. Germline values: CDR1 SQVTM, CDR2 ANQGSEA. Here the CDR3 reads CSVGRDRGYEQYF. CDR3 coding DNA: TGCAGCGTAGGTAGGGACAGGGGTTACGAGCAGTACTTC.

This rearrangement joins TRBV24-1 to TRBJ1-5; D remains unclear. Trimming pared 3 bases from V and 3 bases from J, leaving 8 bases between. The germline V gene encodes CDR1 KGHDR and CDR2 SFDVKD. The CDR3 is 14 amino acids. CDR3: CATSDSGVNQPQHF. As DNA, the CDR3 is TGTGCCACCAGTGATAGCGGGGTCAATCAGCCCCAGCATTTT.

This clonotype came up a few times. The chain uses TRBV9 and TRBJ2-5; 8 bases are shared with TRBD1. The CDR3 is 15 residues long. Unmatched junction bases numbered 11, after V lost 3 bases and J lost 7 bases. Germline V gene data show CDR1 as SGDLS and CDR2 as YYNGEE. The CDR3: CASSARWDRTGTQYF. DNA of the CDR3: TGTGCCAGCAGCGCCAGATGGGACAGGACAGGGACCCAGTACTTC.

The V gene is TRBV4-1, the J gene TRBJ2-7; no firm D call. V dropped 5 bases and J dropped 5 bases, with 7 bases sitting between them. The CDR3 contains 11 residues. Germline assignment: CDR1 MGHRA and CDR2 YSYEKL. As DNA, the CDR3 is TGCGCCAGCAGCTACCTTCACGAGCAGTACTTC. This gives the protein CASSYLHEQYF.

This clonotype was detected many times. The J gene is TRBJ1-1, the V gene TRBV7-9; D is possibly TRBD1 (6 bases). The CDR3 length is 12 residues. V lost 5 bases and J lost 5, with 9 bases in between. The germline V gene encodes CDR1 SEHNR and CDR2 FQNEAQ (reference sequence). The CDR3 coding sequence is TGTGCCAGCAGCCCAACAGGGACTGAAGCTTTCTTT. Encoded protein: CASSPTGTEAFF.